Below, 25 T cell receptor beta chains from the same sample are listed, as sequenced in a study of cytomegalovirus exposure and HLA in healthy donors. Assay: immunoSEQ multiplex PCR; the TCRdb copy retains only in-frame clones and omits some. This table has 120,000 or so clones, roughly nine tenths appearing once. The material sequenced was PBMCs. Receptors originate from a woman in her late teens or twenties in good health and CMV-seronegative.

The CDR3 loop is CASSPARGSPYEQYF. CDR3 DNA: TGTGCCAGCTCACCAGCCAGGGGCAGCCCCTACGAGCAGTACTTC. The chain carries TRBV18 and TRBJ2-7; a weak D match, TRBD1 (6 bases). Looked up from germline, CDR1 is KGHSH and CDR2 is LQKENI. Trimming stripped 2 bases from V and 2 bases from J, with 13 bases between. The CDR3 loop spans 15 amino acids.

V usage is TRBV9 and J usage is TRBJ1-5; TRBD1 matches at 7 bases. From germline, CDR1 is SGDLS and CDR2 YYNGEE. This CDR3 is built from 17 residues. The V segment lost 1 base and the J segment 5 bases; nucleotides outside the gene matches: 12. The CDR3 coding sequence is TGTGCCAGCAGCGTACGCCTTCGGTGCAGGGGGGATCAGCCCCAGCATTTT. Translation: CASSVRLRCRGDQPQHF.

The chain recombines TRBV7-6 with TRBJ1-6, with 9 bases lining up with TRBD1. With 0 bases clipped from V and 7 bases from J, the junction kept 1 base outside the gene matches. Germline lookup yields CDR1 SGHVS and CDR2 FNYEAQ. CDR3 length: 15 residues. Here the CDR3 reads CASSLAGTGNSPLHF. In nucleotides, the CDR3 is TGTGCCAGCAGCTTAGCCGGGACAGGGAATTCACCCCTCCACTTT.

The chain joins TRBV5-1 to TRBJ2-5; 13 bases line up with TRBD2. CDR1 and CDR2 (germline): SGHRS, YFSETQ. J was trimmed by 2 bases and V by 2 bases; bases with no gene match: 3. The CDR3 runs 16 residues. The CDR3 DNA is TGCGCCAGCAGCTTCGGGACTAGCGGGGAGCAAGAGACCCAGTACTTC. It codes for CASSFGTSGEQETQYF.

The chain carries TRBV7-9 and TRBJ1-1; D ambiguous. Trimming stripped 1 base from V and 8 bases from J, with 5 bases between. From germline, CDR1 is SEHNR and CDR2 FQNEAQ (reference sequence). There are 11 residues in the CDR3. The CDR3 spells CASSLEREAFF. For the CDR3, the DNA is TGTGCCAGCAGCTTAGAGAGAGAAGCTTTCTTT.

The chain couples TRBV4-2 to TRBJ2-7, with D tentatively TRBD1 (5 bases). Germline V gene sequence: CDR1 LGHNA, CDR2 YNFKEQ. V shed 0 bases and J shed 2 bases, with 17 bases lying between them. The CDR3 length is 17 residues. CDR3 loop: CASSQDWGPITTYEQYF. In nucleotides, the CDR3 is TGTGCCAGCAGCCAAGATTGGGGCCCAATTACAACCTACGAGCAGTACTTC.

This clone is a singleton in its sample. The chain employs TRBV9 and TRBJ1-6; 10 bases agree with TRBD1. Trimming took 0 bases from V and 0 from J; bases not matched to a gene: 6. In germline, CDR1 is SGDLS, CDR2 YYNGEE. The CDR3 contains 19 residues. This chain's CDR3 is CASSVEGQGRTSYNSPLHF. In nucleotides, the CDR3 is TGTGCCAGCAGCGTAGAGGGACAGGGGAGAACCTCCTATAATTCACCCCTCCACTTT. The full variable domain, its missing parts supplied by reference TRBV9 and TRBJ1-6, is DSGVTQTPKHLITATGQRVTLRCSPRSGDLSVYWYQQSLDQGLQFLIQYYNGEERAKGNILERFSAQQFPDLHSELNLSSLELGDSALYFCASSVEGQGRTSYNSPLHFGNGTRLTVT.

The CDR3 spells CASSPGTGYGQETQYF. Here the CDR3 DNA reads TGTGCCAGCAGCCCCGGGACAGGGTATGGGCAGGAGACCCAGTACTTC. The gene calls are TRBV11-3 and TRBJ2-5; 9 bases are shared with TRBD1. The CDR3 spans 16 residues. Germline V gives CDR1 SGHNT, CDR2 YENEEA. The V and J ends lost 5 bases and 5 bases, in that order; junction bases with no gene match: 12. Together with reference TRBV11-3 and TRBJ2-5, the CDR3 gives the full variable domain: EAGVVQSPRYKIIEKKQPVAFWCNPISGHNTLYWYLQNLGQGPELLIRYENEEAVDDSQLPKDRFSAERLKGVDSTLKIQPAELGDSAVYLCASSPGTGYGQETQYFGPGTRLLVL.

CDR3 region: CASSLDGGAYGYTF. The CDR3 nucleotides are TGTGCCAGCAGCTTAGACGGGGGGGCGTATGGCTACACCTTC. V gene TRBV7-2 combines with J gene TRBJ1-2, with D possibly being TRBD1 (6 bases). The CDR3 spans 14 residues. Trimming took 1 base from V and 5 from J, leaving 11 bases between them. The germline V gene encodes CDR1 SGHTA and CDR2 FQGNSA.

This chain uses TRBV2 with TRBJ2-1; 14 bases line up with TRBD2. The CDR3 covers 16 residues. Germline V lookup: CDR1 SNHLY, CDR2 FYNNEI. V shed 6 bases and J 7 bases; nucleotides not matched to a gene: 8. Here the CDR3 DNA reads TGTGCCAGCAGCGAGATGACTAGCGGGGGGGATAATGAGCAGTTCTTC. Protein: CASSEMTSGGDNEQFF.

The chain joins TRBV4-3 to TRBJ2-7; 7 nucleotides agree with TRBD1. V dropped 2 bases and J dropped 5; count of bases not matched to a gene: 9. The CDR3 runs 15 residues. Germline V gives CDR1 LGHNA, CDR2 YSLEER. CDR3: CASSQNRGTYHEQYF. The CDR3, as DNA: TGCGCCAGCAGCCAAAACAGGGGAACCTACCACGAGCAGTACTTC.

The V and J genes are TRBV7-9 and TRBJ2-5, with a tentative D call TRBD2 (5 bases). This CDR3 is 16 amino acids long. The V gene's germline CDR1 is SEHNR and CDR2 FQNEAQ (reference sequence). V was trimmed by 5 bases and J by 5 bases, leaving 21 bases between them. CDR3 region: CASSPFSATRGETQYF. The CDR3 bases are TGTGCCAGCAGCCCGTTTAGCGCGACACGAGGGGAGACCCAGTACTTC.

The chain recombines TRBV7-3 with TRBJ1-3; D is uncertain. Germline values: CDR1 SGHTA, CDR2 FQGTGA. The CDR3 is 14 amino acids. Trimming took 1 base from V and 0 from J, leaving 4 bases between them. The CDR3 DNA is TGTGCCAGCAGCTTAAGGCCCTCTGGAAACACCATATATTTT. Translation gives CASSLRPSGNTIYF.

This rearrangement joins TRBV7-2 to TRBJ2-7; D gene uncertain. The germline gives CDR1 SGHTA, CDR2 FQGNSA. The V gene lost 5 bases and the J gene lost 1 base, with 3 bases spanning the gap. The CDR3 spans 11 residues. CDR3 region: CASSASYEQYF. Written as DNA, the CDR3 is TGTGCCAGCAGCGCGTCCTACGAGCAGTACTTC.

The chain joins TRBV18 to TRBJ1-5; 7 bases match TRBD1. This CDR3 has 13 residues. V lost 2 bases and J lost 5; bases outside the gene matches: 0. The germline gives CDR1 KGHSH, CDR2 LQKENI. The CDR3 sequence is CASSPDRDQPQHF. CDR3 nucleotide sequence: TGTGCCAGCTCACCAGACAGGGATCAGCCCCAGCATTTT.

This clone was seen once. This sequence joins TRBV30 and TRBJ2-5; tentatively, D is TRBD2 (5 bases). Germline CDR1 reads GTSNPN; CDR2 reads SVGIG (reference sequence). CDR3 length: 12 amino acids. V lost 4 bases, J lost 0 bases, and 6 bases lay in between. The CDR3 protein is CAWTGYQETQYF. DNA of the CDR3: TGTGCCTGGACGGGGTACCAAGAGACCCAGTACTTC.

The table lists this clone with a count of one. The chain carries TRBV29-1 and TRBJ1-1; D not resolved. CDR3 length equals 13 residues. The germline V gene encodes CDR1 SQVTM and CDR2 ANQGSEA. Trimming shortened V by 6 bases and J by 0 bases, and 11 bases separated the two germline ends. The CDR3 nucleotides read TGCAGCGTCAGCCGGAGGATGAACACTGAAGCTTTCTTT. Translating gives CSVSRRMNTEAFF. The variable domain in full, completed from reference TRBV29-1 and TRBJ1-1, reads SAVISQKPSRDICQRGTSLTIQCQVDSQVTMMFWYRQQPGQSLTLIATANQGSEATYESGFVIDKFPISRPNLTFSTLTVSNMSPEDSSIYLCSVSRRMNTEAFFGQGTRLTVV.

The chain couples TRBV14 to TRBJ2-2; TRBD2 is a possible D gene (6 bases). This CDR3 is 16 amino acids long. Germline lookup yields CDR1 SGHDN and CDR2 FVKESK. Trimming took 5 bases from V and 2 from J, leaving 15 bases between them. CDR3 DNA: TGTGCCAGCAGCATAGGTCCGGGGGATAACACCGGGGAGCTGTTTTTT. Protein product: CASSIGPGDNTGELFF. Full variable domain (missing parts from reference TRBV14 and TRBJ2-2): EAGVTQFPSHSVIEKGQTVTLRCDPISGHDNLYWYRRVMGKEIKFLLHFVKESKQDESGMPNNRFLAERTGGTYSTLKVQPAELEDSGVYFCASSIGPGDNTGELFFGEGSRLTVL.

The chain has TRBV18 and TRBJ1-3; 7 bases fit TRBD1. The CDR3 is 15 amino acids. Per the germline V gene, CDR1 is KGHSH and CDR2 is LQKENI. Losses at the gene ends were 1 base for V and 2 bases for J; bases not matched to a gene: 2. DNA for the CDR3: TGTGCCAGCTCACCACGGAGGGGGCCTGGAAACACCATATATTTT. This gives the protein CASSPRRGPGNTIYF. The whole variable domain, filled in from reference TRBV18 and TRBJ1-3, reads NAGVMQNPRHLVRRRGQEARLRCSPMKGHSHVYWYRQLPEEGLKFMVYLQKENIIDESGMPKERFSAEFPKEGPSILRIQQVVRGDSAAYFCASSPRRGPGNTIYFGEGSWLTVV.

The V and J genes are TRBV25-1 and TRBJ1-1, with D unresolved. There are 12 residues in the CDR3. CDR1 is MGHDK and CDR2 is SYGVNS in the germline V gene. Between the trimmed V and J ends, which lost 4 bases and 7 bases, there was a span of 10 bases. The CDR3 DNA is TGTGCCAGCAGTGTAGGGAGTAATGAAGCTTTCTTT. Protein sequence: CASSVGSNEAFF.

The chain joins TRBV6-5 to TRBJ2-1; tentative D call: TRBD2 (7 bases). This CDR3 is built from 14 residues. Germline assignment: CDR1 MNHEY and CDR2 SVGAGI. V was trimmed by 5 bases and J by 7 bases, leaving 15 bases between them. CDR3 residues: CASSGRGRGNEQFF. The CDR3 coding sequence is TGTGCCAGCAGTGGGAGGGGAAGGGGGAATGAGCAGTTCTTC.

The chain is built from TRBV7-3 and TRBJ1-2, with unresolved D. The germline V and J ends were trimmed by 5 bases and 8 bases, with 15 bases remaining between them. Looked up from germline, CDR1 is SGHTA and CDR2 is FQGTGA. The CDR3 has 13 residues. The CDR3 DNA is TGTGCCAGCAGCCCGCCCTTAGCCCGCGGCTACACCTTC. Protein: CASSPPLARGYTF.

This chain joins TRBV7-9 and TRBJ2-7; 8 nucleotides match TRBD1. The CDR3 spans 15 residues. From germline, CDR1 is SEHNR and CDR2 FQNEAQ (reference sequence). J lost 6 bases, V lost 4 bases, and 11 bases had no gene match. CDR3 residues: CASSSVGQGIREQYF. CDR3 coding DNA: TGTGCCAGCAGCTCCGTAGGACAGGGAATTCGCGAGCAGTACTTC.

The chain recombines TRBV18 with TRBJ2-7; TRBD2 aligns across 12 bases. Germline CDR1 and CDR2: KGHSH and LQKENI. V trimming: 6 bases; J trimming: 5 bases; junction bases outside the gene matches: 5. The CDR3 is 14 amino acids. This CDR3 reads CASSPTSGSHEQYF. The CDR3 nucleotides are TGTGCCAGCTCCCCGACTAGCGGGAGCCACGAGCAGTACTTC.

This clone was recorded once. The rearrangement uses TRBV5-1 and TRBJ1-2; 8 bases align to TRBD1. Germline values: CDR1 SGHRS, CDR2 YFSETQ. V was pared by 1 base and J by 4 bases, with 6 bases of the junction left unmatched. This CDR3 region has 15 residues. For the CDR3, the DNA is TGCGCCAGCAGCTTGACCGGACAGGGATCCTATGGCTACACCTTC. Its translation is CASSLTGQGSYGYTF. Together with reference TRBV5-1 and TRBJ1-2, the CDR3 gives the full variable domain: KAGVTQTPRYLIKTRGQQVTLSCSPISGHRSVSWYQQTPGQGLQFLFEYFSETQRNKGNFPGRFSGRQFSNSRSEMNVSTLELGDSALYLCASSLTGQGSYGYTFGSGTRLTVV.